Each of the 18 T cell receptor beta chains below was sequenced from the same sample in a study of control samples from healthy donors and cancer patients. The protocol was immunoSEQ multiplex PCR, while the TCRdb copy is restricted to in-frame clones and leaves out a portion. Of 85,000 to 95,000 clones listed, about 85% are singletons. Sequenced input: blood. These receptors all stem from a woman in her seventies in good health.

The J gene is TRBJ2-4, the V gene TRBV11-1, with 7 positions matching TRBD2. Germline CDR1 reads SGHAT; CDR2 reads FQDESV (reference sequence). V lost 1 base and J lost 7; bases outside the gene matches: 7. The CDR3 runs 15 residues. Here the CDR3 DNA reads TGTGCCAGCAGCTTAGAGCGGGGTGTGAGGAACATTCAGTACTTC. It is translated as CASSLERGVRNIQYF.

This chain uses TRBV5-5 with TRBJ2-7, with D perhaps TRBD2 (6 bases). This CDR3 is built from 13 residues. The germline V gene has CDR1 SGHKS and CDR2 YYEKEE (reference sequence). The V gene lost 3 bases and the J gene lost 1 base, with 8 bases spanning the gap. CDR3 DNA: TGTGCCAGCAGCTGGGGGACTTCCTACGAGCAGTACTTC. It specifies CASSWGTSYEQYF.

The CDR3 region is CASSYGRGGRNTQYF. CDR3 bases: TGTGCCAGCAGTTACGGGCGGGGGGGAAGGAATACGCAGTATTTT. V and J are TRBV6-2 or TRBV6-3 and TRBJ2-3; 9 bases are a match to TRBD2. The V gene end was trimmed by 2 bases and the J gene end by 7 bases; junction bases not matched to a gene: 7. Germline loops: CDR1 MNHEY, CDR2 SVGEGT. The CDR3 extends over 15 amino acids.

V is TRBV29-1 and J is TRBJ2-1; D is uncertain. Germline CDR1 and CDR2: SQVTM and ANQGSEA. CDR3 size: 13 residues. Trimming pared 7 bases from V and 4 bases from J, leaving 14 bases between. This CDR3 reads CSGVWDLYNEQFF. The CDR3 DNA reads as TGCAGCGGGGTTTGGGATTTATACAATGAGCAGTTCTTC.

There are a few counts of this clone. At the DNA level, this CDR3 is encoded by other sequences in the same sample as well. The V call is TRBV24-1, the J call TRBJ1-1; TRBD1 matches 8 bases. Trimming removed 7 bases from V and 1 base from J; junction bases left unmatched: 1. The CDR3 is made up of 13 amino acids. The germline gives CDR1 KGHDR, CDR2 SFDVKD. CDR3 sequence: CATRDRGNTEAFF. The CDR3 DNA reads TGTGCCACCAGAGACAGGGGGAACACTGAAGCTTTCTTT.

This sequence joins TRBV27 and TRBJ1-2, with D tentatively TRBD1 (6 bases). The V gene's germline CDR1 is MNHEY and CDR2 SMNVEV (reference sequence). V lost 6 bases, J lost 0 bases, and 11 bases lay in between. CDR3 length: 14 residues. The CDR3: CASRSGGPNYGYTF. The CDR3 nucleotides are TGTGCCAGCAGGTCGGGGGGGCCTAACTATGGCTACACCTTC.

The chain has TRBV10-1 and TRBJ2-6; a weak D match, TRBD2 (6 bases). The CDR3 spans 17 residues. V lost 5 bases and J 4 bases, leaving 18 bases between the germline ends. Germline V gene lookup returns CDR1 WNHNN and CDR2 SYGVQD (reference sequence). CDR3 amino acids: CASSRQEGHGGANVLTF. In DNA, the CDR3 is TGCGCCAGCAGTCGTCAGGAGGGCCATGGAGGGGCCAACGTCCTGACTTTC.

The J gene is TRBJ1-1, the V gene TRBV23-1; D is perhaps TRBD1 (6 bases). TRBV23-1 falls under the ORF class, with uncertain function. The CDR3 is made up of 14 amino acids. Trimming shortened V by 6 bases and J by 8 bases, and 19 bases separated the two germline ends. The CDR3 sequence is CASSLGDTVPEAFF. DNA for the CDR3: TGCGCCAGCAGCCTTGGGGACACCGTACCCGAAGCTTTCTTT.

This chain uses TRBV7-2 with TRBJ1-2, with D unclear. Per germline, CDR1 SGHTA and CDR2 FQGNSA. The CDR3 spans 15 residues. Trimming removed 5 bases from V and 8 bases from J, with 21 bases in between. The CDR3 loop reads CASSLQETPALGYTF. The CDR3 nucleotides are TGTGCCAGCAGCCTCCAGGAGACACCCGCACTAGGCTACACCTTC. Looking up the rest from reference TRBV7-2 and TRBJ1-2 gives the full variable domain: GAGVSQSPSNKVTEKGKDVELRCDPISGHTALYWYRQSLGQGLEFLIYFQGNSAPDKSGLPSDRFSAERTGGSVSTLTIQRTQQEDSAVYLCASSLQETPALGYTFGSGTRLTVV.

This clone has a count of ten or more. The rearrangement uses TRBV5-1 and TRBJ2-7; D remains unclear. The CDR3 contains 14 residues. Germline CDR1 and CDR2: SGHRS and YFSETQ. V gave up 1 base and J gave up 3 bases, with 11 bases separating them. The CDR3 nucleotides are TGCGCCAGCAGCTTGAGCCCCGAATTCTACGAGCAGTACTTC. This codes for CASSLSPEFYEQYF. Together with reference TRBV5-1 and TRBJ2-7, the CDR3 gives the full variable domain: KAGVTQTPRYLIKTRGQQVTLSCSPISGHRSVSWYQQTPGQGLQFLFEYFSETQRNKGNFPGRFSGRQFSNSRSEMNVSTLELGDSALYLCASSLSPEFYEQYFGPGTRLTVT.

The gene calls are TRBV30 and TRBJ1-2; TRBD1 might be the D (5 bases). Trimming took off 0 bases at V and 1 base at J, with 18 bases between the two ends. Germline CDR1 GTSNPN, CDR2 SVGIG (reference sequence). CDR3 length equals 17 residues. This chain's CDR3 is CAWSVGAGGSVNYGYTF. In DNA form, the CDR3 reads TGTGCCTGGAGTGTAGGGGCCGGAGGATCAGTTAACTATGGCTACACCTTC.

The chain uses TRBV4-2 and TRBJ1-4; 7 bases are a match to TRBD1. V gave up 3 bases and J gave up 4 bases; unmatched junction bases: 8. CDR3 length: 16 residues. Germline V gives CDR1 LGHNA, CDR2 YNFKEQ. CDR3: CASSHDRRDSNEKLFF. DNA of the CDR3: TGTGCCAGCAGCCATGATCGAAGGGACAGTAATGAAAAACTGTTTTTT.

The chain has TRBV4-3 and TRBJ1-5; unclear D gene. Germline CDR1 reads LGHNA; CDR2 reads YSLEER. The length of the CDR3 is 15 residues. V lost 0 bases to trimming and J lost 0 bases, with 6 bases between them. The CDR3 nucleotides are TGCGCCAGCAGCCAAGATGCCGGTAGCAATCAGCCCCAGCATTTT. This codes for CASSQDAGSNQPQHF.

This clone was recorded only once. This chain uses TRBV5-4 with TRBJ2-2; D is perhaps TRBD2 (6 bases). The germline V and J ends were trimmed by 2 bases and 1 base, with 6 bases remaining between them. The CDR3 length is 14 residues. CDR1 is SGHNT, CDR2 YYREEE, per germline (reference sequence). This CDR3 reads CASSFSGNTGELFF. CDR3 DNA: TGTGCCAGCAGCTTTAGCGGGAACACCGGGGAGCTGTTTTTT.

CDR3 amino acids: CASSHHRGLLGTEAFF. CDR3 nucleotides: TGTGCCAGCAGCCACCACAGGGGGCTCTTGGGCACTGAAGCTTTCTTT. The chain couples TRBV14 to TRBJ1-1; 9 bases line up with TRBD1. Per germline, CDR1 SGHDN and CDR2 FVKESK. The V gene end was trimmed by 3 bases and the J gene end by 4 bases; junction bases not matched to a gene: 9. The CDR3 extends over 16 amino acids.

This sequence joins TRBV4-1 and TRBJ1-1; TRBD1 is a possible D gene (6 bases). Germline V gene sequence: CDR1 MGHRA, CDR2 YSYEKL. CDR3 length: 14 amino acids. Deletions cut 0 bases from V and 5 bases from J, with 10 bases between. CDR3 sequence reads: CASSQEGTYTEAFF. CDR3 DNA: TGCGCCAGCAGCCAAGAGGGGACATATACTGAAGCTTTCTTT.

The rearrangement uses TRBV11-1 and TRBJ1-1; tentatively, D is TRBD1 (5 bases). The V gene lost 3 bases and the J gene lost 4 bases, with 12 bases spanning the gap. The CDR3 has 14 residues. CDR1 is SGHAT and CDR2 is FQDESV in the germline V gene (reference sequence). DNA for the CDR3: TGTGCCAGCAGCTTGAGGGGACTAGGCACTGAAGCTTTCTTT. Amino acid sequence: CASSLRGLGTEAFF.

The CDR3 loop is CARGTDTQYF. In DNA form, the CDR3 reads TGTGCCAGAGGAACAGATACGCAGTATTTT. The chain combines TRBV12-1 with TRBJ2-3. TRBV12-1 is annotated as a pseudogene. The CDR3 contains 10 residues.